This T cell receptor (beta chain) originates from a study of cytomegalovirus exposure and HLA in healthy donors. Study outcomes and limitations: Later work associated more than 15,000 TCR beta sequences with HLA alleles at 0.05 false discovery rate. Later analysis showed most CMV-associated TCR beta chains appearing HLA-restricted.

Per the germline V gene, CDR1 is MGHRA and CDR2 is YSYEKL. The CDR3 is 15 amino acids. J gave up 7 bases and V 5 bases, and 6 bases lay outside the gene matches. Regarding this clone: Its antigen is as yet unknown.

PCR employed 60 Vbeta and 13 Jbeta primers. Using immunoSEQ multiplex PCR, the repertoire was profiled, and TCRdb retains in-frame clones only, with some absent. Of over 110,000 clones in the sample, 82% were seen once. The sequence came from a male donor in good health and CMV-seronegative. The source material was PBMCs. The gene calls are TRBV4-1 and TRBJ2-2, with 11 bases lining up with TRBD2. The CDR3 region has the DNA TGCGCCAGCAGCGTACTAGCGGGAGTGAACGGGGAGCTGTTTTTT. Translated, it gives CASSVLAGVNGELFF.